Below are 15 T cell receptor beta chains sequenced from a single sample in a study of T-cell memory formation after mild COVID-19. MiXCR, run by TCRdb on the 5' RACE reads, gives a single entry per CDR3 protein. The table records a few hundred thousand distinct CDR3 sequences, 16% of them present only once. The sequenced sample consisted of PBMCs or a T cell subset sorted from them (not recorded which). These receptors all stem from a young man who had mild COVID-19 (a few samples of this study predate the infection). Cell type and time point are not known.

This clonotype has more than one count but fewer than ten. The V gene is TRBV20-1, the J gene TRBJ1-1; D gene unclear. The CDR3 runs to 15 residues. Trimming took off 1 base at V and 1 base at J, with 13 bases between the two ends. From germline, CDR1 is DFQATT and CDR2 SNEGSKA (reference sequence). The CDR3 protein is CSARGPRAANTEAFF. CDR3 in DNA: TGCAGTGCTAGAGGTCCCCGGGCGGCGAACACTGAAGCTTTCTTT.

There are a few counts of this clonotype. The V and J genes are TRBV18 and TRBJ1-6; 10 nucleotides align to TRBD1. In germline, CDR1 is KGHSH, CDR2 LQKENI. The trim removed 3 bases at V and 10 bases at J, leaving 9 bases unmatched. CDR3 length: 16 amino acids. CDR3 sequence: CASSPGPGQGYSPLHF. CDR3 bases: TGTGCCAGCTCACCCGGGCCGGGACAGGGGTACTCACCCCTCCACTTT.

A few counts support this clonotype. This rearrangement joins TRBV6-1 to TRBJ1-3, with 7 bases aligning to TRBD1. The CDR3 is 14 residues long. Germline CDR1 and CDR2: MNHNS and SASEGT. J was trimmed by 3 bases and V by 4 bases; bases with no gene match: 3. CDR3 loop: CASSGQGRGNTIYF. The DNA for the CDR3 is TGTGCCAGCAGTGGACAGGGACGTGGAAACACCATATATTTT.

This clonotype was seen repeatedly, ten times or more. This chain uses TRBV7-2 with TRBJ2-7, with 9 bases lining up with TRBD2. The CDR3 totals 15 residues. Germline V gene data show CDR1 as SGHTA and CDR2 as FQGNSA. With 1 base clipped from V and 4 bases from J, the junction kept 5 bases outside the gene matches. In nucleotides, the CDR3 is TGTGCCAGCAGCTTAGTGGTGACTAGCGGTTACGAGCAGTACTTC. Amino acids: CASSLVVTSGYEQYF.

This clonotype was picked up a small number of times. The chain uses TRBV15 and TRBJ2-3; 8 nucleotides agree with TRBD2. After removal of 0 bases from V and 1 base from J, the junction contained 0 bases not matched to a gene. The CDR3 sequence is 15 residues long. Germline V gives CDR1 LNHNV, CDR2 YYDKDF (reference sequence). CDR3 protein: CATSRERGGTDTQYF. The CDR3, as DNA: TGTGCCACCAGCAGAGAGCGGGGGGGCACAGATACGCAGTATTTT.

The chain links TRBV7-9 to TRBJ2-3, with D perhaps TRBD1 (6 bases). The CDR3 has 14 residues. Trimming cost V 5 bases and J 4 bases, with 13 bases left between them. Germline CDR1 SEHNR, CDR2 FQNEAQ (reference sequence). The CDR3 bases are TGTGCCAGCAGCCGGAGACAGGTATCAGATACGCAGTATTTT. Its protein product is CASSRRQVSDTQYF. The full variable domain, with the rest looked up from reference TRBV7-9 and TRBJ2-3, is DTGVSQNPRHKITKRGQNVTFRCDPISEHNRLYWYRQTLGQGPEFLTYFQNEAQLEKSRLLSDRFSAERPKGSFSTLEIQRTEQGDSAMYLCASSRRQVSDTQYFGPGTRLTVL.

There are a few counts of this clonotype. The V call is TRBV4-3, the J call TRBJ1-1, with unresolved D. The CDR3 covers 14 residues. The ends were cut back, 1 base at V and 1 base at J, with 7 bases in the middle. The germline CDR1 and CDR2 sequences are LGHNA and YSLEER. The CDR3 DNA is TGCGCCAGCAGCCAAGGAGGCCAGAACACTGAAGCTTTCTTT. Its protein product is CASSQGGQNTEAFF.

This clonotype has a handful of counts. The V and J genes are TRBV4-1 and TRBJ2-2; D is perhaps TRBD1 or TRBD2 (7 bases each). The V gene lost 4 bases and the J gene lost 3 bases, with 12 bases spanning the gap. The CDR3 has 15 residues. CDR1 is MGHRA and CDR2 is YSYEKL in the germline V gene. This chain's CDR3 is CASSLQGRDTGELFF. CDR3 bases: TGCGCCAGCAGCCTACAGGGGAGGGACACCGGGGAGCTGTTTTTT.

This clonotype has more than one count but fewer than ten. The DNA of the CDR3 is TGCGCCAGCAGCTTAACGGCTCCTAGCACAGATACGCAGTATTTT. This encodes CASSLTAPSTDTQYF. The rearrangement links TRBV5-1 to TRBJ2-3; no reliable D call. Trimming took 2 bases from V and 0 from J, leaving 10 bases between them. The CDR3 extends over 15 amino acids. Germline V gene lookup returns CDR1 SGHRS and CDR2 YFSETQ. The entire variable domain, with the rest obtained from reference TRBV5-1 and TRBJ2-3, is as follows: KAGVTQTPRYLIKTRGQQVTLSCSPISGHRSVSWYQQTPGQGLQFLFEYFSETQRNKGNFPGRFSGRQFSNSRSEMNVSTLELGDSALYLCASSLTAPSTDTQYFGPGTRLTVL.

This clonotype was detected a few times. DNA of the CDR3: TGCGCCAGCAGCCGGGGGGGCGGAGATACGCAGTATTTT. It yields the protein CASSRGGGDTQYF. The chain joins TRBV4-1 to TRBJ2-3, with D perhaps TRBD2 (7 bases). This CDR3 contains 13 residues. Germline-derived CDR1 and CDR2 are MGHRA and YSYEKL. V was cut by 4 bases and J by 5 bases, with 10 bases left in between.

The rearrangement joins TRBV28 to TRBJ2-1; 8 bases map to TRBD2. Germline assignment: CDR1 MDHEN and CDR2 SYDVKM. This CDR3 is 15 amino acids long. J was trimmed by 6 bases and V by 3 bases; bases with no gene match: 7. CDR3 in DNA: TGTGCCAGCAGTTTCCCTGCCCGGGAGGGCAATGAGCAGTTCTTC. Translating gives CASSFPAREGNEQFF.

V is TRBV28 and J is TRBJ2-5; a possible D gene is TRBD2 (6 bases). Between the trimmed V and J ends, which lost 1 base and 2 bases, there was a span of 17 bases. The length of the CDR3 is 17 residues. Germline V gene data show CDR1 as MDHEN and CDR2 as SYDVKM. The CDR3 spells CASSLFVTRIRQETQYF. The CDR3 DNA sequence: TGTGCCAGCAGTTTATTCGTGACTAGAATACGGCAAGAGACCCAGTACTTC. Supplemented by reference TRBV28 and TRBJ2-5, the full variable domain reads DVKVTQSSRYLVKRTGEKVFLECVQDMDHENMFWYRQDPGLGLRLIYFSYDVKMKEKGDIPEGYSVSREKKERFSLILESASTNQTSMYLCASSLFVTRIRQETQYFGPGTRLLVL.

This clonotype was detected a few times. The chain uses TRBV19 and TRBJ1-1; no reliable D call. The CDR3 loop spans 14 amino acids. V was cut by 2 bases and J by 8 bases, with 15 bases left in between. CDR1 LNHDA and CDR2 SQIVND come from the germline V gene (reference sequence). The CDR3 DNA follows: TGTGCCAGTAGTATAAGTCTCTCCTCACCAGAAGCTTTCTTT. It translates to CASSISLSSPEAFF.

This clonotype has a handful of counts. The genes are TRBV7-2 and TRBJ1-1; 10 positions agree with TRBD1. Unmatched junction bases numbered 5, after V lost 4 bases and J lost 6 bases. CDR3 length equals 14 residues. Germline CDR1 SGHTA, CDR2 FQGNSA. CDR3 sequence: CASSYTTGGPEAFF. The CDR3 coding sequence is TGTGCCAGCAGCTACACGACAGGGGGCCCTGAAGCTTTCTTT.

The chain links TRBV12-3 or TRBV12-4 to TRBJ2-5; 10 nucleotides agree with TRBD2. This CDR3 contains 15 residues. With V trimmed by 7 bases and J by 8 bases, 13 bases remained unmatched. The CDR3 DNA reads TGTGCCAGCACCAATAGCGGGGGGCGCCTTGGAACCCAGTACTTC. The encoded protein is CASTNSGGRLGTQYF.